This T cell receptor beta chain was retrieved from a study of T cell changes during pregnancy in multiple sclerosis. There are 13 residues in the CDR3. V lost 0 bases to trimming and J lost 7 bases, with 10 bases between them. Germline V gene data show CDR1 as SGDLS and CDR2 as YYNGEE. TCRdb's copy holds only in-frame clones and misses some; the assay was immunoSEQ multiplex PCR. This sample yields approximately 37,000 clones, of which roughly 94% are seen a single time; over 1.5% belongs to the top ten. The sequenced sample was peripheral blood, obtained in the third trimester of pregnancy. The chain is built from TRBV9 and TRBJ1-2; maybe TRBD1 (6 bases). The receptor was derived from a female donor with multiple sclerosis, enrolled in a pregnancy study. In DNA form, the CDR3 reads TGTGCCAGCAGCGTAGCGGCAGGGGTTGGCTACACCTTC. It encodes CASSVAAGVGYTF.